These T cell receptor beta chains were read from a single sample in a study of T cells after yellow fever vaccination. MiXCR, applied by TCRdb to the 5' RACE reads, yields one record per CDR3 protein. Among roughly 260,000 distinct CDR3 sequences listed, 10% to 15% were seen once. Source: CD4+ T cells sorted from PBMCs, taken 45 days after the yellow fever booster vaccination. The receptors originated from a man aged 30-40 years who received the YFV17D yellow fever vaccine. Both conserved end residues are part of each CDR3. The D gene is left open where the match is weak. Not every row has a clone size; where given, it reads once, few, many or a size class.

J	V	size	D	length	CDR3	DNA
TRBJ2-1	TRBV12-3/TRBV12-4	few	TRBD1	16	CASSLDGTGRRNEQFF	TGTGCCAGCAGTTTGGATGGGACAGGGAGGCGAAATGAGCAGTTCTTC
TRBJ1-2	TRBV7-2	NA	NA	13	CASSLGGVYGYTF	TGTGCCAGCAGCTTGGGAGGGGTCTATGGCTACACCTTC
TRBJ1-2	TRBV20-1	many	NA	13	CSARDPGRHGYTF	TGCAGTGCTAGAGATCCGGGGAGGCATGGCTACACCTTC
TRBJ2-6	TRBV19	NA	NA	16	CASSSQLAAGANVLTF	TGTGCCAGTAGTTCCCAACTGGCGGCTGGGGCCAACGTCCTGACTTTC
TRBJ2-7	TRBV6-1	NA	TRBD2	14	CASSEAGVKYEQYF	TGTGCCAGCAGTGAGGCGGGAGTGAAGTACGAGCAGTACTTC
TRBJ2-1	TRBV14	NA	NA	14	CASSQMGPGREQFF	TGTGCCAGCAGCCAAATGGGGCCGGGACGAGAGCAGTTCTTC
TRBJ2-5	TRBV28	few	NA	10	CASAAGTQYF	TGTGCCAGTGCCGCGGGGACCCAGTACTTC
TRBJ2-1	TRBV3-1	NA	NA	14	CASSPRSSGGEQFF	TGTGCCAGCAGCCCACGATCCTCCGGAGGGGAGCAGTTCTTC
TRBJ1-1	TRBV20-1	NA	NA	16	CSPKKGGGGVNTEAFF	TGCAGTCCCAAAAAAGGCGGTGGGGGGGTGAACACTGAAGCTTTCTTT
TRBJ2-3	TRBV9	NA	TRBD2	16	CASSVGSGRIPDTQYF	TGTGCCAGCAGCGTAGGCAGCGGGAGGATACCAGATACGCAGTATTTT
TRBJ2-5	TRBV15	NA	NA	15	CATSRGGKKQETQYF	TGTGCCACCAGCAGAGGGGGGAAAAAACAAGAGACCCAGTACTTC
TRBJ2-1	TRBV6-1	NA	NA	13	CASRNPGVGEQFF	TGTGCCAGCAGGAACCCGGGGGTCGGTGAGCAGTTCTTC
TRBJ2-2	TRBV4-3	few	NA	15	CASSLNSKVPGELFF	TGCGCCAGCAGCCTCAATTCGAAGGTCCCCGGGGAGCTGTTTTTT
TRBJ2-5	TRBV7-2	few	NA	14	CASSLDRAQETQYF	TGTGCCAGCAGCTTAGACAGGGCCCAAGAGACCCAGTACTTC
TRBJ2-2	TRBV4-3	NA	TRBD2	15	CASSLGLREAGELFF	TGCGCCAGCAGCCTAGGCTTGCGGGAGGCCGGGGAGCTGTTTTTT
TRBJ2-5	TRBV7-2	many	TRBD1	14	CASSLNRGRETQYF	TGTGCCAGCAGCTTAAACAGGGGGCGAGAGACCCAGTACTTC
TRBJ2-7	TRBV9	NA	TRBD2	15	CASSVGAGGTYEQYF	TGTGCCAGCAGCGTAGGAGCGGGGGGAACCTACGAGCAGTACTTC
TRBJ2-1	TRBV10-3	NA	NA	13	CAIRGEDNNEQFF	TGTGCCATTCGCGGGGAGGATAACAATGAGCAGTTCTTC
TRBJ2-5	TRBV27	NA	NA	16	CASSLRSVRVQETQYF	TGTGCCAGCAGTTTGCGAAGTGTCAGAGTCCAAGAGACCCAGTACTTC
TRBJ2-5	TRBV15	NA	NA	14	CATSRVSREETQYF	TGTGCCACCAGCAGAGTTAGCAGGGAAGAGACCCAGTACTTC
TRBJ2-1	TRBV12-3/TRBV12-4	many	NA	13	CASRRVGLFGQFF	TGTGCCAGCAGGAGGGTCGGACTCTTTGGGCAGTTCTTC
TRBJ2-1	TRBV20-1	NA	TRBD2	16	CSARVAASGSDNEQFF	TGCAGTGCTAGAGTTGCGGCTAGCGGGAGCGACAATGAGCAGTTCTTC
TRBJ1-5	TRBV27	NA	NA	14	CASSLYDRNQPQHF	TGTGCCAGCAGTTTGTATGACAGGAATCAGCCCCAGCATTTT
TRBJ2-1	TRBV7-7	NA	NA	13	CASSSTPPSEQFF	TGTGCTAGCAGCTCTACTCCGCCGTCTGAGCAGTTCTTC
TRBJ2-1	TRBV5-1	NA	TRBD1	15	CASSLGTGGANEQFF	TGCGCCAGCAGCTTGGGGACAGGGGGGGCAAATGAGCAGTTCTTC
TRBJ2-5	TRBV10-3	few	NA	12	CAISAGGETQYF	TGTGCCATCAGTGCCGGGGGAGAGACCCAGTACTTC
TRBJ1-2	TRBV27	NA	TRBD1	15	CASSQGQGGLGGYTF	TGTGCCAGCAGTCAAGGACAGGGGGGCCTTGGGGGCTACACCTTC
TRBJ2-7	TRBV29-1	NA	TRBD1	13	CSAPGTGEGEQYF	TGCAGCGCCCCAGGGACAGGGGAGGGCGAGCAGTACTTC
TRBJ2-1	TRBV5-1	few	TRBD2	14	CASAGLAGEDEQFF	TGCGCCAGCGCGGGCCTAGCGGGAGAAGATGAGCAGTTCTTC
TRBJ1-4	TRBV12-3/TRBV12-4	few	NA	14	CASSPRRTGEKLFF	TGTGCCAGCAGCCCTCGGAGGACGGGCGAAAAACTGTTTTTT
TRBJ2-2	TRBV29-1	few	TRBD2	15	CSVVAGGLNTGELFF	TGCAGCGTCGTAGCGGGAGGCCTGAACACCGGGGAGCTGTTTTTT